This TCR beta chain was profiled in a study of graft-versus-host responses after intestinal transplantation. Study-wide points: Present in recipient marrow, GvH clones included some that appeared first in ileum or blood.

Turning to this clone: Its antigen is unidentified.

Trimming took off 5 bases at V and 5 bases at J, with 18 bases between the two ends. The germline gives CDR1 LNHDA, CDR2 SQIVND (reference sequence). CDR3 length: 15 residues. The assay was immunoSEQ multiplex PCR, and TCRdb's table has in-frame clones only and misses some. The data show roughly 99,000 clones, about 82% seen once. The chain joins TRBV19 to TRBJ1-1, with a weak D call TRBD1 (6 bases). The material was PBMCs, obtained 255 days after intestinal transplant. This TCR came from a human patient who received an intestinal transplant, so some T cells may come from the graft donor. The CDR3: CASSSFTGSYTEAFF. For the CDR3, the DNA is TGTGCCAGTAGTTCCTTCACAGGGAGCTATACTGAAGCTTTCTTT.